The 17 T cell receptor beta chains reported below all come from one sample, sequenced in a study of blood T cell repertoires in COVID-19. Libraries were prepared by immunoSEQ multiplex PCR; TCRdb keeps only in-frame clonotypes and omits some of them. The sample carries about 180,000 clones, approximately 90% recorded once. Sequenced sample: peripheral blood. The origin of the receptors is a woman aged 25 to 39 with active or convalescent COVID-19.

The chain is built from TRBV9 and TRBJ1-2, with TRBD1 matching 7 bases. CDR3 length: 15 residues. CDR1 is SGDLS and CDR2 is YYNGEE in the germline V gene. The V gene end was trimmed by 2 bases and the J gene end by 6 bases; junction bases not matched to a gene: 10. The CDR3 DNA follows: TGTGCCAGCAGCGTGTCCCGGGACAGCAGGGATGGCTACACCTTC. It encodes CASSVSRDSRDGYTF. The variable domain in full, completed from reference TRBV9 and TRBJ1-2, reads DSGVTQTPKHLITATGQRVTLRCSPRSGDLSVYWYQQSLDQGLQFLIQYYNGEERAKGNILERFSAQQFPDLHSELNLSSLELGDSALYFCASSVSRDSRDGYTFGSGTRLTVV.

V gene TRBV12-5 combines with J gene TRBJ2-5; TRBD1 matches 7 bases. V lost 5 bases and J lost 3; bases outside the gene matches: 12. Germline values: CDR1 LGHNT, CDR2 FRNRAP. CDR3 length equals 16 residues. This CDR3 reads CASGPRQGQPKETQYF. In nucleotides, the CDR3 is TGTGCTAGTGGTCCGCGACAGGGTCAGCCGAAAGAGACCCAGTACTTC.

The V gene is TRBV18, the J gene TRBJ2-5; TRBD1 aligns across 8 bases. The V gene's germline CDR1 is KGHSH and CDR2 LQKENI. The CDR3 runs to 14 residues. V lost 1 base and J lost 4; bases outside the gene matches: 2. The CDR3 DNA sequence: TGTGCCAGCTCACCACTAGGACAGGGAGAGACCCAGTACTTC. It is translated as CASSPLGQGETQYF.

V and J are TRBV9 and TRBJ1-1; D ambiguous. Germline CDR1 reads SGDLS; CDR2 reads YYNGEE. The V and J ends lost 0 bases and 1 base respectively, with 7 bases between them. The CDR3 is 14 residues long. The chain's CDR3 is CASSVDGQNTEAFF. CDR3 DNA: TGTGCCAGCAGCGTAGATGGGCAGAACACTGAAGCTTTCTTT.

This chain joins TRBV7-2 and TRBJ2-1, with 15 bases fitting TRBD2. With 4 bases clipped from V and 12 bases from J, the junction kept 16 bases outside the gene matches. CDR3 size: 18 residues. The germline V gene has CDR1 SGHTA and CDR2 FQGNSA. The DNA for the CDR3 is TGTGCCAGCAGCTCGCTTGGGGCAGGACTAGCGGGAGGGCATGGGCAGTTCTTC. Translated: CASSSLGAGLAGGHGQFF.

The genes are TRBV28 and TRBJ1-1, with TRBD1 as a possible D gene (6 bases). Germline assignment: CDR1 MDHEN and CDR2 SYDVKM. Trimming took off 3 bases at V and 4 bases at J, with 12 bases between the two ends. This CDR3 spans 14 amino acids. CDR3 in DNA: TGTGCCAGCAGTTTTTTGGGGGGGGCCACTGAAGCTTTCTTT. Residues: CASSFLGGATEAFF.

The chain uses TRBV11-2 and TRBJ2-1; D remains ambiguous. Germline V gene data show CDR1 as SGHAT and CDR2 as FQNNGV. The CDR3 is 12 residues long. The V and J ends lost 1 base and 8 bases respectively, with 6 bases between them. As DNA, the CDR3 is TGTGCCAGCAGCTTAGTAGACTATGAGCAGTTCTTC. Protein product: CASSLVDYEQFF.

The chain has TRBV3-1 (or the pseudogene TRBV3-2) and TRBJ2-7; TRBD2 matches 7 bases. CDR1 and CDR2 (germline): LGHDT, YNNKEL (reference sequence). V shed 3 bases, J shed 4 bases, and the junction held 6 bases outside the gene matches. The CDR3 runs to 14 residues. The DNA for the CDR3 is TGTGCCAGCAGCCACGGAGCGGGGCCGTACGAGCAGTACTTC. Translating it yields CASSHGAGPYEQYF.

A single count supports this clone. J is TRBJ1-1 and V is TRBV6-2 or TRBV6-3; no definite D call. CDR1 is MNHEY, CDR2 SVGEGT, per germline. V lost 2 bases, J lost 5 bases, and 15 bases lay in between. This CDR3 region has 15 residues. CDR3 sequence reads: CASSYPGEAGTEAFF. The CDR3 DNA sequence: TGTGCCAGCAGTTACCCCGGGGAAGCTGGGACTGAAGCTTTCTTT.

This sequence joins TRBV7-2 and TRBJ1-5; possible D gene TRBD1, 6 bases. V was trimmed by 4 bases and J by 6 bases, leaving 10 bases between them. Germline V lookup: CDR1 SGHTA, CDR2 FQGNSA. This CDR3 region has 13 residues. In DNA, the CDR3 is TGTGCCAGCAGCTCCCAGGGGACTCAGCCCCAGCATTTT. It encodes CASSSQGTQPQHF. The full variable domain, rest sourced from reference TRBV7-2 and TRBJ1-5, is GAGVSQSPSNKVTEKGKDVELRCDPISGHTALYWYRQSLGQGLEFLIYFQGNSAPDKSGLPSDRFSAERTGGSVSTLTIQRTQQEDSAVYLCASSSQGTQPQHFGDGTRLSIL.

The chain recombines TRBV2 with TRBJ1-2; D is ambiguous. CDR1 and CDR2 (germline): SNHLY, FYNNEI. Trimming shortened V by 6 bases and J by 7 bases, and 6 bases separated the two germline ends. The CDR3 extends over 10 amino acids. For the CDR3, the DNA is TGTGCCAGCAGGGCAACTGGCTACACCTTC. Translating gives CASRATGYTF.

This clone appeared many times. V gene TRBV5-6 combines with J gene TRBJ1-3; D is uncertain. The CDR3 runs 15 residues. Germline V gene data show CDR1 as SGHDT and CDR2 as YYEEEE. The V and J ends lost 5 bases and 0 bases respectively, with 12 bases between them. The DNA of the CDR3 is TGTGCCAGCAGTCTGTCAGTTACCTCTGGAAACACCATATATTTT. It encodes CASSLSVTSGNTIYF.

The CDR3 loop reads CATSGRSRVEQFF. Written as DNA, the CDR3 is TGTGCCACTAGCGGGAGGTCACGGGTAGAGCAGTTCTTC. The J gene is TRBJ2-1, the V gene TRBV28, with 11 positions matching TRBD2. CDR1 MDHEN and CDR2 SYDVKM come from the germline V gene. V was clipped by 10 bases and J by 10 bases; unmatched bases: 9. This CDR3 region has 13 residues.

The rearrangement uses TRBV5-1 and TRBJ1-1; tentative D call: TRBD1 (5 bases). This CDR3 spans 13 amino acids. CDR1 and CDR2 from the germline V gene are SGHRS and YFSETQ. The germline V and J ends were trimmed by 2 bases and 9 bases, with 14 bases remaining between them. In DNA form, the CDR3 reads TGCGCCAGCAGCTTTTTCGCGGGACCCAAAGCTTTCTTT. Protein product: CASSFFAGPKAFF.

This sequence joins TRBV11-3 and TRBJ1-2; tentatively, D is TRBD1 (6 bases). The CDR3 contains 14 residues. Germline V gene data show CDR1 as SGHNT and CDR2 as YENEEA. V dropped 1 base and J dropped 2 bases, with 8 bases sitting between them. In nucleotides, the CDR3 is TGTGCCAGCAGCTTAGTAGGACAGAACTATGGCTACACCTTC. Translated, it gives CASSLVGQNYGYTF.

This clone was seen just once. This chain's CDR3 is CASSYTGNTEAFF. The CDR3 region has the DNA TGTGCCAGCAGTTATACGGGGAACACTGAAGCTTTCTTT. The rearrangement links TRBV28 to TRBJ1-1; D ambiguous. The germline CDR1 and CDR2 sequences are MDHEN and SYDVKM. There are 13 residues in the CDR3. Trimming took 4 bases from V and 1 from J, leaving 7 bases between them.

This chain uses TRBV11-3 with TRBJ1-6, with a weak D call TRBD1 (6 bases). The V and J ends lost 5 bases and 7 bases respectively, with 12 bases between them. The germline gives CDR1 SGHNT, CDR2 YENEEA. The CDR3 is 14 amino acids. CDR3 residues: CASSPVDRNSPLHF. In DNA, the CDR3 is TGTGCCAGCAGCCCCGTGGACAGAAATTCACCCCTCCACTTT.